The sequence of this TCR beta chain was determined in a study of neurological immune-mediated disorders. Study-wide findings and caveats: Whereas HTLV-1-associated myelopathy showed the most TCR clonal expansion, multiple sclerosis showed the least, with levels below those of healthy controls.

Libraries used 2 million unsorted PBMCs kept frozen in RNAlater. Germline CDR1 reads SGHRS; CDR2 reads YFSETQ. There are 15 residues in the CDR3. Between the trimmed V and J ends, which lost 0 bases and 2 bases, there was a span of 9 bases. The cDNA came from 5'RACE, which used 10-nucleotide random UMIs. TCRdb itself ran the 5' RACE reads through MiXCR, one entry per CDR3 protein. Here the sample spans some 24,000 distinct CDR3 sequences, around 15% being singletons. This clonotype was counted at least ten times. Its specificity is unknown. The chain has TRBV5-1 and TRBJ1-5; D remains unclear. Specimen: PBMCs. The TCR comes from a woman between 35 and 50 years old with HTLV-1-associated myelopathy (HAM/TSP). CDR3 sequence (DNA): TGCGCCAGCAGCTTGGATGGGCAGGGCAATCAGCCCCAGCATTTT. Its translation is CASSLDGQGNQPQHF. The whole variable domain, filled in from reference TRBV5-1 and TRBJ1-5, reads KAGVTQTPRYLIKTRGQQVTLSCSPISGHRSVSWYQQTPGQGLQFLFEYFSETQRNKGNFPGRFSGRQFSNSRSEMNVSTLELGDSALYLCASSLDGQGNQPQHFGDGTRLSIL.